The entry below gives a single TCR beta chain sequence along with its context. Its antigen is not identified. The germline V gene has CDR1 SEHNR and CDR2 FQNEAQ (reference sequence). The CDR3 runs to 15 residues. V was clipped by 4 bases and J by 2 bases; unmatched bases: 5. The data are from a study of shared clonotypes between healthy human individuals. Some clones are missing from TCRdb's copy, which holds only in-frame ones; the method was immunoSEQ multiplex PCR. The table lists about 520,000 clones, approximately 78% of them singletons. The donor population consisted of healthy HIV-negative adults with no recent acute infections or vaccinations. Study-level points and caveats: Owing to a small donor count, the genetic and exposure-history diversity represented was limited.

The V and J genes are TRBV7-9 and TRBJ2-3; 8 bases match TRBD2. The receptor comes from a woman between 40 and 55 years old in good health. Some clones in this sample may be carry-over from other donors' samples. Sequencing was performed on PBMCs. The CDR3 DNA follows: TGTGCCAGCAGCTCAAGGACTAGCAACACAGATACGCAGTATTTT. This encodes CASSSRTSNTDTQYF.